One TCR beta chain is described in this entry. Its antigen remains unknown. In the PCR, 60 Vbeta and 13 Jbeta primers were used. In the study's own analysis: Later reanalysis found 80 million or so unique TCR beta chains, roughly 9.9 million of them shared. Here immunoSEQ multiplex PCR was the method, and the copy in TCRdb shows in-frame clones only, minus some. The V and J calls and clone size were taken over from that table, and D and trimming were inferred from the DNA. The repertoire table contains roughly 40,000 clones. The data were obtained in a study of cytomegalovirus exposure and HLA in healthy donors. Study findings and constraints: According to an earlier analysis, most TCR beta V segments yielded productive rearrangements about 87% or about 30% of the time. Later analysis suggested links between common viral pathogens and several top significant clusters. The study listed roughly 150 cytomegalovirus-associated TCR beta chains.

Losses at the gene ends were 5 bases for V and 1 base for J; bases not matched to a gene: 12. Germline assignment: CDR1 MDHEN and CDR2 SYDVKM. The CDR3 is 17 amino acids. This TCR came from a man aged 40-55 years in good health and CMV-seropositive. The sequencing sample was made of PBMCs. The V gene is TRBV28, the J gene TRBJ1-2; 8 bases are a match to TRBD1. The CDR3 sequence is CASSVGQGRFFNYGYTF. The DNA for the CDR3 is TGTGCCAGCAGTGTCGGACAGGGTCGTTTCTTTAACTATGGCTACACCTTC.